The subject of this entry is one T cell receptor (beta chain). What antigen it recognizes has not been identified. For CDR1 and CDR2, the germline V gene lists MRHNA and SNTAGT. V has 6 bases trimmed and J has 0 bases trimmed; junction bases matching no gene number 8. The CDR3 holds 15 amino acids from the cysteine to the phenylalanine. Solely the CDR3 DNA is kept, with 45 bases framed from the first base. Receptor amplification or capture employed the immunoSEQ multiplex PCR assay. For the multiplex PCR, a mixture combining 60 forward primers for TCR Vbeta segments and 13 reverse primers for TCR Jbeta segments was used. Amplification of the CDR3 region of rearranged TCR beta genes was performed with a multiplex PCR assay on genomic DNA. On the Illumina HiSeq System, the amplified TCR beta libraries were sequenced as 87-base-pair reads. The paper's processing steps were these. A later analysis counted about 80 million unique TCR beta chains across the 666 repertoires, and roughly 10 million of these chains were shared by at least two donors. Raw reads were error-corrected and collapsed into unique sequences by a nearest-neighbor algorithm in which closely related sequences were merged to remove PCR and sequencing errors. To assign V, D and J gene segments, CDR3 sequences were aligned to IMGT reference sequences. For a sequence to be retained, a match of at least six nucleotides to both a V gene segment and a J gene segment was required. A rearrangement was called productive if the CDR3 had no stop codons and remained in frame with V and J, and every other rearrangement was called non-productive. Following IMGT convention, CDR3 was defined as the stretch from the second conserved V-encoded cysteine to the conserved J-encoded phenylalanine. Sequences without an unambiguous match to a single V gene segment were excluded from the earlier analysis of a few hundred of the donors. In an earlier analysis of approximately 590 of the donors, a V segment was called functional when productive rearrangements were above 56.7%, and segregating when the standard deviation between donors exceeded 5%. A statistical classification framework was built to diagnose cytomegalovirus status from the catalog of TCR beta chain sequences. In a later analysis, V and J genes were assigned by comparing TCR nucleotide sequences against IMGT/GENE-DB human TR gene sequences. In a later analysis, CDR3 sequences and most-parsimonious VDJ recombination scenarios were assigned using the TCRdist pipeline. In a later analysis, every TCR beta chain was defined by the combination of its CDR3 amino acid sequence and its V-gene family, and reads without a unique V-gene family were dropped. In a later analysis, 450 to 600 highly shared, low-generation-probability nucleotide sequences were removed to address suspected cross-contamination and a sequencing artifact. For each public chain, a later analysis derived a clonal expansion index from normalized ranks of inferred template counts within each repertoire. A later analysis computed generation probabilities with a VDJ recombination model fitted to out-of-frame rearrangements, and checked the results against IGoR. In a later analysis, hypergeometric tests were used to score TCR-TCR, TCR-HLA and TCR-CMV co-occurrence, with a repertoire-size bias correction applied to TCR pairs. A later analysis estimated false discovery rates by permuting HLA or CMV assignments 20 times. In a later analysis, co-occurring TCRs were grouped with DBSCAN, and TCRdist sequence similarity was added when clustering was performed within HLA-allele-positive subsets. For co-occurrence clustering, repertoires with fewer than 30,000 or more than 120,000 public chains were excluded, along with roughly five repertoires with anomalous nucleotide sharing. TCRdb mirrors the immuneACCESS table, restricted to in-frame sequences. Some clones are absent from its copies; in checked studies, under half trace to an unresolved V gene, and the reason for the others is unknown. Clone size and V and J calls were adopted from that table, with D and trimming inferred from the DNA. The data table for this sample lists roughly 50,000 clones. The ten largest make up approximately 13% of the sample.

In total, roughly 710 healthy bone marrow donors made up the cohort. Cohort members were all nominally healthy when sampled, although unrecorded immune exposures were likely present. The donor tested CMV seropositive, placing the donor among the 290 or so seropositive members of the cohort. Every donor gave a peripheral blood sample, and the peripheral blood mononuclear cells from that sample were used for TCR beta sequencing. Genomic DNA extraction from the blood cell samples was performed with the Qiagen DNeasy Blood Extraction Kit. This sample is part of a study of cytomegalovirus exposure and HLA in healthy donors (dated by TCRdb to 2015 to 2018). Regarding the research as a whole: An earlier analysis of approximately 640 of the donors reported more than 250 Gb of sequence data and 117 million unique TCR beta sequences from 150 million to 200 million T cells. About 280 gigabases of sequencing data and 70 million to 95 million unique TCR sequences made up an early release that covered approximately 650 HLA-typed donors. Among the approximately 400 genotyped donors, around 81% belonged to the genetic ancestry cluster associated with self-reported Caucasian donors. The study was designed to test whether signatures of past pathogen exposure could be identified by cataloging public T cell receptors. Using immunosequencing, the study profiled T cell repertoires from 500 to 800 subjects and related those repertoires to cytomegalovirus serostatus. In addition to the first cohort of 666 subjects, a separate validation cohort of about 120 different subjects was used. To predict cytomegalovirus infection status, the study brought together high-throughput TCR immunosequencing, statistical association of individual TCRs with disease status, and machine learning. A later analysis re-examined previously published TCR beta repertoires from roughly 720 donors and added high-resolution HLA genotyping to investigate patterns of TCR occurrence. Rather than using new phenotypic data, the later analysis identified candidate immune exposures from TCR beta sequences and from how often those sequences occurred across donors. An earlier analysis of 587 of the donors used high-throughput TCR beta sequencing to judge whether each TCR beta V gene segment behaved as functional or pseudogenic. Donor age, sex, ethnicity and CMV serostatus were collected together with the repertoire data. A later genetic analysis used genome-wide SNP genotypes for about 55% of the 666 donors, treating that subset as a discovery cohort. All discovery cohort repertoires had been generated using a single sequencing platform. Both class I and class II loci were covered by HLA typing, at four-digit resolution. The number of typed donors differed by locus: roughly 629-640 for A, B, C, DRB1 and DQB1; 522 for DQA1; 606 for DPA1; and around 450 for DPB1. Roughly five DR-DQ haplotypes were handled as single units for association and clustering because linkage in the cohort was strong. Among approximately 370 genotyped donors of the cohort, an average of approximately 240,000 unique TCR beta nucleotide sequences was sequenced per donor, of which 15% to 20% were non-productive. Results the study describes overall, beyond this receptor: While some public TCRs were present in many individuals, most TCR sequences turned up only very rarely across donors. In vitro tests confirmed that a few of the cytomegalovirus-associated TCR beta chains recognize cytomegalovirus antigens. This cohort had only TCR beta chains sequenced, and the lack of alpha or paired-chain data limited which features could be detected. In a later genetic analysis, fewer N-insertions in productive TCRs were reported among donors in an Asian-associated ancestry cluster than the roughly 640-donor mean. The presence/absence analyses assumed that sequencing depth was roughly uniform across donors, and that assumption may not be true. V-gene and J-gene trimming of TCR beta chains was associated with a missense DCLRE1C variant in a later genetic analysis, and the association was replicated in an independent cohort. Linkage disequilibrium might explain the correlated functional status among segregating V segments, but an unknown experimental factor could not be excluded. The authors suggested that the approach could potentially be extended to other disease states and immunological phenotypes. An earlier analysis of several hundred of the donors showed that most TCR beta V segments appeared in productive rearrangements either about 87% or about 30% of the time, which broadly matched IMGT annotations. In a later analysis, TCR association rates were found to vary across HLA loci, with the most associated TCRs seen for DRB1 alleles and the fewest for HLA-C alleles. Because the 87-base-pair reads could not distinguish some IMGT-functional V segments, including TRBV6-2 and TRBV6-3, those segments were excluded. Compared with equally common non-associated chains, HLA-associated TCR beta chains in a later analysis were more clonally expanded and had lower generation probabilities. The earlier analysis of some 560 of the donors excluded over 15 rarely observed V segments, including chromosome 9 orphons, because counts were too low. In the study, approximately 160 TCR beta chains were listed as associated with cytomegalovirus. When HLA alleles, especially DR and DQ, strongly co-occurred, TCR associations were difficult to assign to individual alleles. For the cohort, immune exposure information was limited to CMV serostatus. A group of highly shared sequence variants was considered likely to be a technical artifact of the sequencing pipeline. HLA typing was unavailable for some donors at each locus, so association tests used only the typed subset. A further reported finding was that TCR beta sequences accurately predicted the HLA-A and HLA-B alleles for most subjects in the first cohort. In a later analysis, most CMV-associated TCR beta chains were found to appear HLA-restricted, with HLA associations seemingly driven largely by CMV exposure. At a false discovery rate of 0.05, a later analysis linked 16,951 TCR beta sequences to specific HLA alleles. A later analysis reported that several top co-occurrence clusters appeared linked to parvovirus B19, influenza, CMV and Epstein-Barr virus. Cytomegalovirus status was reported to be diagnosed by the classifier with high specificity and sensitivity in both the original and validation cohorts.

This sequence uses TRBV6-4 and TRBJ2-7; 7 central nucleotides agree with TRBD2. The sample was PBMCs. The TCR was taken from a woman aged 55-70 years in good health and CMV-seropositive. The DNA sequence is TGTGCCAGCAGCCGGGAGGCGGGCCCCTCCTACGAGCAGTACTTC. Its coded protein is CASSREAGPSYEQYF.